Listed here are 12 T cell receptor beta chains from one sample, sequenced in a study of blood T cell repertoires in COVID-19. The protocol was immunoSEQ multiplex PCR, while the TCRdb copy is restricted to in-frame clones and leaves out a portion. The sample holds approximately 350,000 clones; about four fifths are singletons and the top ten take approximately 5.4%. Sequencing was carried out using PBMCs or T cells enriched from blood (not recorded which). The source is a woman aged 45-65 years who had recovered from COVID-19.

The genes are TRBV6-5 and TRBJ1-1; D remains ambiguous. Trimming cost V 5 bases and J 1 base, with 8 bases left between them. The CDR3 is 13 residues long. CDR1 is MNHEY and CDR2 is SVGAGI in the germline V gene. As DNA, the CDR3 is TGTGCCAGCAGTCGCAGGCCGAACACTGAAGCTTTCTTT. Its protein is CASSRRPNTEAFF.

This sequence joins TRBV18 and TRBJ2-5; D is perhaps TRBD2 (5 bases). In germline, CDR1 is KGHSH, CDR2 LQKENI. The CDR3 extends over 14 amino acids. Trimming pared 5 bases from V and 5 bases from J, leaving 15 bases between. DNA of the CDR3: TGTGCCAGCTCAGTCGCTCGGGGATCGGAGACCCAGTACTTC. Protein sequence: CASSVARGSETQYF.

This clone has a single count. The chain carries TRBV13 and TRBJ2-5; 13 bases line up with TRBD2. The CDR3 sequence is 17 residues long. CDR1 PRHDT and CDR2 FYEKMQ come from the germline V gene (reference sequence). The junction had 11 bases not matched to a gene; V was cut back by 5 bases and J by 5 bases. The DNA for the CDR3 is TGTGCCAGCAGCAACCGGACTAGCGGGAGTTCACATGAGACCCAGTACTTC. It encodes CASSNRTSGSSHETQYF.

The chain joins TRBV11-2 to TRBJ2-7; weak D call: TRBD2 (7 bases). The V end was cut by 5 bases, the J end by 2 bases, with 16 bases between. CDR3 length equals 15 residues. The germline V gene encodes CDR1 SGHAT and CDR2 FQNNGV. CDR3 in DNA: TGTGCCAGCAGCCCGGGGAGGGGGATGGCCTACGAGCAGTACTTC. It codes for CASSPGRGMAYEQYF.

The V gene is TRBV19, the J gene TRBJ2-1, with 8 bases fitting TRBD2. The V gene's germline CDR1 is LNHDA and CDR2 SQIVND (reference sequence). The ends lost 4 bases at V and 0 bases at J; junction bases unmatched: 5. The length of the CDR3 is 16 residues. The CDR3 region is CASSRLSGSSYNEQFF. DNA for the CDR3: TGTGCCAGTAGTAGATTAAGCGGGAGCTCCTACAATGAGCAGTTCTTC.

The V call is TRBV7-2, the J call TRBJ1-2, with 8 nucleotides matching TRBD1. The germline V gene encodes CDR1 SGHTA and CDR2 FQGNSA. V gave up 5 bases and J gave up 7 bases; unmatched junction bases: 9. This CDR3 has 14 residues. The chain's CDR3 is CASSPDRGVFGYTF. The CDR3 DNA is TGTGCCAGCAGCCCCGACAGGGGAGTTTTTGGCTACACCTTC. The variable domain in full, completed from reference TRBV7-2 and TRBJ1-2, reads GAGVSQSPSNKVTEKGKDVELRCDPISGHTALYWYRQSLGQGLEFLIYFQGNSAPDKSGLPSDRFSAERTGGSVSTLTIQRTQQEDSAVYLCASSPDRGVFGYTFGSGTRLTVV.

The chain carries TRBV13 and TRBJ2-6, with TRBD1 identical over 7 bases. The V and J ends lost 6 bases and 0 bases, in that order; junction bases with no gene match: 14. The germline V gene has CDR1 PRHDT and CDR2 FYEKMQ (reference sequence). The CDR3 is 19 amino acids. As DNA, the CDR3 is TGTGCCAGCAGTCCCACCGGGACAGCCTTTCACTCTGGGGCCAACGTCCTGACTTTC. As protein: CASSPTGTAFHSGANVLTF.

The chain recombines TRBV19 with TRBJ2-2, with TRBD2 matching over 10 bases. The V and J ends lost 3 bases and 7 bases, in that order; junction bases with no gene match: 5. Germline V gene sequence: CDR1 LNHDA, CDR2 SQIVND (reference sequence). CDR3 length: 15 residues. The CDR3 nucleotides are TGTGCCAGTAGTATGGGACTAGCGAGGAGCGGGGAGCTGTTTTTT. Encoded protein: CASSMGLARSGELFF.

V and J are TRBV4-2 and TRBJ1-5, with D possibly being TRBD1 (5 bases). The CDR3 is made up of 16 amino acids. Germline V lookup: CDR1 LGHNA, CDR2 YNFKEQ. V was trimmed by 1 base and J by 5 bases, leaving 15 bases between them. The CDR3 region is CASSQGGLGADQPQHF. In nucleotides, the CDR3 is TGTGCCAGCAGCCAAGGGGGACTTGGGGCCGATCAGCCCCAGCATTTT.

The chain links TRBV30 to TRBJ2-5; TRBD1 matches at 9 bases. V lost 0 bases, J lost 3 bases, and 2 bases stayed unmatched. CDR3 size: 14 residues. CDR1 and CDR2 from the germline V gene are GTSNPN and SVGIG (reference sequence). The CDR3 region is CAWSVTGGEETQYF. The CDR3 nucleotides are TGTGCCTGGAGTGTGACAGGGGGTGAAGAGACCCAGTACTTC.

CDR3 nucleotide sequence: TGTGCCAGCAGTTGGCAGGGGCCGAACACTGAAGCTTTCTTT. Protein: CASSWQGPNTEAFF. This rearrangement joins TRBV6-5 to TRBJ1-1; a weak D match, TRBD1 (6 bases). The CDR3 covers 14 residues. Germline V lookup: CDR1 MNHEY, CDR2 SVGAGI. Trimming removed 4 bases from V and 1 base from J, with 10 bases in between.

The gene calls are TRBV6-2 or TRBV6-3 and TRBJ1-5; 7 nucleotides align to TRBD1. The length of the CDR3 is 15 residues. CDR1 and CDR2 (germline): MNHEY, SVGEGT. V lost 5 bases to trimming and J lost 7 bases; unmatched junction nucleotides: 11. CDR3 region: CASSPLRDRRQPQHF. The CDR3 DNA reads TGTGCCAGCAGTCCCCTCCGGGACAGAAGGCAGCCCCAGCATTTT.